This T cell receptor (beta chain) was identified during a study of T-cell memory formation after mild COVID-19. Study information: Largely donor-specific sequence clusters came from two donors. Study conclusions and caveats: Researchers found some responding clones in pre-infection memory, a sign that cross-reactive memory joined.

The germline V gene encodes CDR1 SGHNT and CDR2 YYREEE (reference sequence). The V end was cut by 2 bases, the J end by 4 bases, with 16 bases between. The CDR3 totals 16 residues. As regards this clonotype: As yet, its antigen is unknown.

TCRdb itself ran the 5' RACE reads through MiXCR, one entry per CDR3 protein. This table holds around 430,000 distinct CDR3 sequences, about 16% found once. Sequenced: PBMCs or a T cell subset sorted from them (not recorded which). The TCR comes from a man aged 18 to 30 who had mild COVID-19 (a few samples of this study predate the infection). Cell type and time point are not known. V is TRBV5-4 and J is TRBJ2-1; D may correspond to TRBD1 or TRBD2 (5 bases each). The CDR3 region is CASSFKAGGQYNEQFF. The CDR3 DNA is TGTGCCAGCAGCTTTAAGGCAGGAGGACAATACAATGAGCAGTTCTTC.